This TCR beta chain came from a study of CD8+CD57+ T cells in acquired aplastic anemia. Study at large: CD4+ and CD8+ cells, once sorted, gave DNA averaging around 3.4 ug.

Whoever was chosen for sequencing had shown CD8+CD57+ cell expansion by flow cytometry. Every patient presented with severe acquired aplastic anemia. Researchers used genomic DNA as the template to profile TCR beta VDJ and CDR3. TCRdb processed the reads anew with MiXCR; each CDR3 protein has one entry. The table lists 400,000 to 600,000 distinct CDR3 sequences, around 33% of them singletons, with 0.8% to 0.85% in the top ten. This clonotype was picked up a small number of times. The antigen remains unidentified. The study's findings and limits: In common between the patients and the controls were approximately 28 CD8+ CDR3 sequences. No significant patient-versus-control difference appeared in CD8+ Simpson's diversity.

The source material was sorted CD4+, CD8+, or CD8+CD57+ T cells (not recorded which) from PBMCs. The source of this sequence is a human donor with aplastic anemia.

In nucleotides, the CDR3 is TGCAGCGTCGGTCTCGGGGAGGGTTACGAGCAGTACTTC. Translating it yields CSVGLGEGYEQYF. This sequence joins TRBV29-1 and TRBJ2-7; 7 bases match TRBD2. Germline V CDR1 and CDR2: SQVTM, ANQGSEA. This CDR3 has 13 amino acids. Trimming cost V 6 bases and J 4 bases; bases outside gene matches: 9.